The clone carrying this T cell receptor (beta chain) was counted many times. Its antigen remains unknown. A 5'RACE template-switching step, the method used to make TCR cDNA, added a universal primer site and UMIs. MiXCR, applied by TCRdb to the 5' RACE reads, yields one record per CDR3 protein. This sample carries about 160,000 distinct CDR3 sequences, 6% to 7.5% of them seen once, and the ten largest clones take roughly 2.5%. The entry originates in a study of T cells after yellow fever vaccination. Study-level results: CD4 and CD8 compartments shared a small share of clonotypes, likely from convergent recombination.

This clonotype was sampled from a man aged 18 to 29 who received the YFV17D yellow fever vaccine. Sequenced here: CD4+ T cells sorted from PBMCs, sampled 5 days after the first yellow fever vaccination.

The DNA for the CDR3 is TGTGCCAGCAGTGAAGCTTGGACAGGGCGGGTCTATGGCTACACCTTC. It specifies CASSEAWTGRVYGYTF. The chain couples TRBV6-1 to TRBJ1-2; 8 bases fit TRBD1. Germline V gene data show CDR1 as MNHNS and CDR2 as SASEGT. The CDR3 sequence is 16 residues long. With V trimmed by 0 bases and J by 4 bases, 7 bases remained unmatched.